This TCR beta chain was recorded in a study of T cells in Graves' hyperthyroidism and ophthalmopathy. Whole-study findings and limits: For ophthalmopathy, model prediction preceded onset by a median about six months. Most thyroid clonotypes expanded above 0.001 appeared in blood too.

On this clonotype: Its antigen is not known.

This CDR3 has 15 amino acids. Trimming shortened V by 0 bases and J by 8 bases, and 11 bases separated the two germline ends. CDR1 MNHEY and CDR2 SVGAGI come from the germline V gene. Template material for amplifying TCR beta CDR3 regions consisted of RNA transcripts. Researchers ran a first-round RT-PCR on the TCR CDR3 using the HTBI primer set. TCRdb called the multiplex PCR reads again in MiXCR, with one record for every CDR3 protein. The sample includes 640,000 or so distinct CDR3 sequences, 14% of them seen just once. Active moderate-to-severe ophthalmopathy, Clinical Activity Score at least 3, NOSPECS at least 4, under 3 months' duration. Those patients with uncontrolled infection, other autoimmune disease, pregnancy or lactation were excluded.

The TCR was taken from a woman aged 18-29 years with Graves' ophthalmopathy. Input material: blood. V is TRBV6-5 and J is TRBJ1-6; unclear D gene. The CDR3 DNA sequence: TGTGCCAGCAGTTACTCGATCCGAAGGGATTCACCCCTCCACTTT. Its translation: CASSYSIRRDSPLHF.